The TCR beta chain under discussion was sequenced for a study of technical replicates of blood from several donors (dated by TCRdb to 2016 to 2017). About this clone itself: Its antigen is still unknown. It has no much larger one-base neighbor in the sample; base qualities were not kept.

Trimmed from V: 5 bases; trimmed from J: 0 bases; junction bases lacking a gene match: 21. CDR1 and CDR2, per the germline V gene, are MGHRA and YSYEKL. Inclusive of the bounding cysteine and phenylalanine, the CDR3 is 21 residues long. Only the CDR3 part of the read is kept: 63 bases, read in frame from the first base. To prepare the library, the immunoSEQ multiplex PCR assay was applied. The immuneACCESS repertoire file appears here via TCRdb, limited to in-frame rearrangements. These files lack a portion of the clones; in checked studies, under half of the deficit traces to unresolved V genes, and the cause of the others is not known. The sample includes tens of thousands of clones, with around 95% observed a single time. The leading ten clones occupy less than 0.25% of the sample.

Specimen: T cells isolated from PBMCs. Recombination joined TRBV4-1 with TRBJ2-1; 8 bases in the junction line up with TRBD2. This clonotype originated in a human donor in good health. The CDR3: CASSVHGGGGLTSSSYNEQFF. The nucleotide sequence is given as TGCGCCAGCAGCGTACATGGGGGCGGGGGGTTGACCTCAAGCTCCTACAATGAGCAGTTCTTC.